This entry lists 25 T cell receptor beta chains sequenced from one sample in a study of T cells in Graves' hyperthyroidism and ophthalmopathy. RNA transcripts were the template for amplifying TCR beta CDR3 regions. Using the HTBI primer set, a first-round RT-PCR was run on the TCR CDR3. TCRdb re-analysed the multiplex PCR reads in MiXCR, keeping a single row per CDR3 protein. The sample yields about 200,000 distinct CDR3 sequences, 15% to 20% seen once. The sequenced sample consisted of blood. These receptor sequences come from a man between 45 and 60 years old with Graves' hyperthyroidism.

This chain uses TRBV20-1 with TRBJ1-2; unclear D gene. Germline-derived CDR1 and CDR2 are DFQATT and SNEGSKA (reference sequence). The CDR3 covers 15 residues. Trimming removed 6 bases from V and 2 bases from J, with 19 bases in between. CDR3 DNA sequence: TGCAGTGCCCAAAAAAGGGCGGTCCAAAACTATGGCTACACCTTC. Translation gives CSAQKRAVQNYGYTF.

The chain recombines TRBV19 with TRBJ1-5; 9 bases map to TRBD1. This CDR3 comprises 15 residues. Looked up from germline, CDR1 is LNHDA and CDR2 is SQIVND (reference sequence). V was clipped by 7 bases and J by 4 bases; unmatched bases: 8. The CDR3 loop is CASTKGQGSNQPQHF. Written as DNA, the CDR3 is TGTGCCAGTACCAAGGGACAGGGATCGAATCAGCCCCAGCATTTT. The variable domain in full, with the rest retrieved from reference TRBV19 and TRBJ1-5, is DGGITQSPKYLFRKEGQNVTLSCEQNLNHDAMYWYRQDPGQGLRLIYYSQIVNDFQKGDIAEGYSVSREKKESFPLTVTSAQKNPTAFYLCASTKGQGSNQPQHFGDGTRLSIL.

This clonotype has ten or more counts. CDR3 DNA: TGTGCCAGCAGTTCGGCCCTTACCCCGAACACTGAAGCTTTCTTT. Its protein is CASSSALTPNTEAFF. The V and J genes are TRBV12-3 or TRBV12-4 and TRBJ1-1; D remains ambiguous. The CDR3 consists of 15 residues. Trimming cost V 4 bases and J 1 base, with 13 bases left between them.

This clonotype was picked up a small number of times. The chain is built from TRBV14 and TRBJ1-1, with D unresolved. CDR1 is SGHDN and CDR2 is FVKESK in the germline V gene. The V end lost 4 bases, the J end lost 0 bases, and 21 bases lay between the germline ends. This CDR3 contains 18 residues. CDR3 protein: CASSRHNFPFSMNTEAFF. The CDR3 DNA reads as TGTGCCAGCAGCCGCCACAACTTCCCCTTCTCCATGAACACTGAAGCTTTCTTT. Full variable domain (missing parts from reference TRBV14 and TRBJ1-1): EAGVTQFPSHSVIEKGQTVTLRCDPISGHDNLYWYRRVMGKEIKFLLHFVKESKQDESGMPNNRFLAERTGGTYSTLKVQPAELEDSGVYFCASSRHNFPFSMNTEAFFGQGTRLTVV.

This clonotype has a count of ten or more. The chain joins TRBV12-3 or TRBV12-4 to TRBJ2-5; TRBD2 agrees at 8 bases. CDR3 length: 15 residues. V lost 3 bases to trimming and J lost 7 bases; unmatched junction nucleotides: 10. DNA for the CDR3: TGTGCCAGCAGTTTTGGACTAGCAGATAGGGGGACCCAGTACTTC. Its protein is CASSFGLADRGTQYF.

This clonotype came up many times. The chain employs TRBV28 and TRBJ2-5, with D possibly being TRBD1 or TRBD2 (5 bases each). The CDR3 contains 14 residues. V lost 4 bases, J lost 4 bases, and 13 bases lay in between. The germline gives CDR1 MDHEN, CDR2 SYDVKM. The CDR3 coding sequence is TGTGCCAGCAGTTCGGGGTCAAGGGGAGAGACCCAGTACTTC. Translated: CASSSGSRGETQYF.

At least ten counts were recorded for this clonotype. J is TRBJ2-5 and V is TRBV4-1; 8 bases align to TRBD2. The germline CDR1 and CDR2 sequences are MGHRA and YSYEKL. This CDR3 contains 16 residues. Trimming took 4 bases from V and 6 from J; bases not matched to a gene: 13. In DNA, the CDR3 is TGCGCCAGCAGCCGTACTAGCGGCCCGGGTACGAAGACCCAGTACTTC. This sequence encodes CASSRTSGPGTKTQYF.

In its sample, this clonotype was seen once. The chain combines TRBV5-4 with TRBJ2-2; maybe TRBD2 (6 bases). The V end lost 2 bases, the J end lost 7 bases, and 12 bases lay between the germline ends. The germline CDR1 and CDR2 sequences are SGHNT and YYREEE (reference sequence). This CDR3 region has 14 residues. CDR3 sequence: CASSLGTLGGELFF. CDR3 nucleotide sequence: TGTGCCAGCAGCTTAGGGACTCTGGGCGGGGAGCTGTTTTTT. Looking up the rest from reference TRBV5-4 and TRBJ2-2 gives the full variable domain: ETGVTQSPTHLIKTRGQQVTLRCSSQSGHNTVSWYQQALGQGPQFIFQYYREEENGRGNFPPRFSGLQFPNYSSELNVNALELDDSALYLCASSLGTLGGELFFGEGSRLTVL.

Many counts were recorded for this clonotype. The chain carries TRBV28 and TRBJ2-7, with D possibly being TRBD1 or TRBD2 (6 bases each). The ends were cut back, 8 bases at V and 4 bases at J, with 12 bases in the middle. CDR3 size: 12 residues. Looked up from germline, CDR1 is MDHEN and CDR2 is SYDVKM. CDR3 residues: CASSRGGYEQYF. CDR3 bases: TGTGCCAGCTCCAGGGGAGGTTACGAGCAGTACTTC.

The V call is TRBV7-2, the J call TRBJ1-5; no reliable D call. The CDR3 is 16 amino acids. The germline CDR1 and CDR2 sequences are SGHTA and FQGNSA. V was pared by 1 base and J by 2 bases, with 12 bases between. The CDR3 nucleotides are TGTGCCAGCAGCTTAGGGAACCCCGTGGGCAATCAGCCCCAGCATTTT. It translates to CASSLGNPVGNQPQHF.

This clonotype has a count of ten or more. The chain employs TRBV11-2 and TRBJ2-5, with 9 bases lining up with TRBD1. Germline CDR1 is SGHAT and CDR2 is FQNNGV. The CDR3 totals 14 residues. The ends lost 6 bases at V and 2 bases at J; junction bases unmatched: 4. CDR3 DNA sequence: TGTGCCAGCAGTACAGGGGGCGCGCAAGAGACCCAGTACTTC. Protein sequence: CASSTGGAQETQYF.

The sample holds a few counts of this clonotype. This sequence joins TRBV5-4 and TRBJ2-1; 7 positions agree with TRBD2. The CDR3 totals 16 residues. Germline values: CDR1 SGHNT, CDR2 YYREEE (reference sequence). The ends lost 4 bases at V and 4 bases at J; junction bases unmatched: 11. DNA for the CDR3: TGTGCCAGCAGCCCTAAAGAAGCGGGACTATACAATGAGCAGTTCTTC. Its protein is CASSPKEAGLYNEQFF.

This clonotype was counted only a few times. The chain recombines TRBV13 with TRBJ1-1; maybe TRBD1 (6 bases). Germline V gene sequence: CDR1 PRHDT, CDR2 FYEKMQ (reference sequence). The CDR3 has 14 residues. Trimming removed 3 bases from V and 2 bases from J, with 10 bases in between. CDR3 residues: CASSLGARNTEAFF. The DNA of the CDR3 is TGTGCCAGCAGCTTGGGGGCGAGAAACACTGAAGCTTTCTTT.

This clonotype was found a few times. The rearrangement uses TRBV12-3 or TRBV12-4 and TRBJ1-2; 8 positions agree with TRBD1. The junction had 5 bases not matched to a gene; V was cut back by 5 bases and J by 3 bases. This CDR3 region has 14 residues. DNA of the CDR3: TGTGCCAGCAGTCCAGGGGGCGCGGACTATGGCTACACCTTC. Its protein is CASSPGGADYGYTF.

The J gene is TRBJ1-4, the V gene TRBV4-2; D is possibly TRBD1 (5 bases). Germline V gives CDR1 LGHNA, CDR2 YNFKEQ. With 5 bases removed from V and 0 bases from J, the gap between germline ends came to 10 bases. The CDR3 is 15 amino acids. The CDR3: CASSEPGATNEKLFF. CDR3 DNA sequence: TGTGCCAGCAGCGAACCGGGGGCAACTAATGAAAAACTGTTTTTT.

The chain uses TRBV20-1 and TRBJ2-2; 9 nucleotides line up with TRBD2. Unmatched junction bases numbered 10, after V lost 1 base and J lost 4 bases. Germline V lookup: CDR1 DFQATT, CDR2 SNEGSKA (reference sequence). The CDR3 is 17 residues long. CDR3 sequence: CSARGPSGRSGTGELFF. DNA for the CDR3: TGCAGTGCTAGAGGACCCAGCGGGAGGTCGGGCACCGGGGAGCTGTTTTTT.

Ten or more counts support this clonotype. The V gene is TRBV7-8, the J gene TRBJ1-2; 11 bases fit TRBD1. This CDR3 has 15 residues. Trimming removed 6 bases from V and 3 bases from J; junction bases left unmatched: 6. Germline V gene lookup returns CDR1 SGHVS and CDR2 FQNEAQ. The CDR3 nucleotides read TGTGCCAGCAGGAGGACAGGGGGCGCCGACTATGGCTACACCTTC. As protein: CASRRTGGADYGYTF. Full variable domain (outside the CDR3, taken from reference TRBV7-8 and TRBJ1-2): GAGVSQSPRYKVAKRGQDVALRCDPISGHVSLFWYQQALGQGPEFLTYFQNEAQLDKSGLPSDRFFAERPEGSVSTLKIQRTQQEDSAVYLCASRRTGGADYGYTFGSGTRLTVV.

This clonotype was counted only a few times. The V and J genes are TRBV20-1 and TRBJ2-1; 7 bases align to TRBD1. Germline V gives CDR1 DFQATT, CDR2 SNEGSKA (reference sequence). The ends lost 5 bases at V and 2 bases at J; junction bases unmatched: 3. The length of the CDR3 is 13 residues. For the CDR3, the DNA is TGCAGTGCTCGACAGGGCGCCTACAATGAGCAGTTCTTC. Its protein is CSARQGAYNEQFF.

The table lists this clonotype with many counts. V gene TRBV14 combines with J gene TRBJ2-1; D not certain. Per the germline V gene, CDR1 is SGHDN and CDR2 is FVKESK. This CDR3 is 15 amino acids long. V was trimmed by 3 bases and J by 1 base, leaving 10 bases between them. The CDR3 nucleotides are TGTGCCAGCAGCCACCCTGGTGGGTCCTACAATGAGCAGTTCTTC. This encodes CASSHPGGSYNEQFF.

This clonotype was seen many times. The gene calls are TRBV20-1 and TRBJ2-1, with TRBD2 identical over 10 bases. The germline V gene encodes CDR1 DFQATT and CDR2 SNEGSKA (reference sequence). The trim removed 3 bases at V and 4 bases at J, leaving 9 bases unmatched. The CDR3 has 16 amino acids. In DNA, the CDR3 is TGCAGTGCTAGCAAATCATTAGCGGGAGGTTACAATGAGCAGTTCTTC. Translating it yields CSASKSLAGGYNEQFF.

At least ten counts were recorded for this clonotype. This chain connects TRBV27 to TRBJ2-5, with D possibly TRBD1 on 6 matching bases. CDR1 MNHEY and CDR2 SMNVEV come from the germline V gene (reference sequence). This CDR3 region has 11 residues. V shed 9 bases and J shed 5 bases, with 10 bases lying between them. The DNA of the CDR3 is TGTGCCAGACAGGGATACGAGACCCAGTACTTC. As protein: CARQGYETQYF.

This clonotype has a count of ten or more. The rearrangement uses TRBV2 and TRBJ2-7; D remains unclear. The CDR3 is made up of 12 amino acids. V gave up 4 bases and J gave up 2 bases, with 6 bases separating them. CDR1 SNHLY and CDR2 FYNNEI come from the germline V gene. DNA of the CDR3: TGTGCCAGCAGTGGACAAGCCTACGAGCAGTACTTC. Translated: CASSGQAYEQYF.

This clonotype came up once. V usage is TRBV7-9 and J usage is TRBJ1-2; a possible D gene is TRBD1 (5 bases). Trimming pared 5 bases from V and 4 bases from J, leaving 17 bases between. Germline assignment: CDR1 SEHNR and CDR2 FQNEAQ (reference sequence). The CDR3 has 15 residues. Here the CDR3 DNA reads TGTGCCAGCAGCCCAAGGGGCCGGGGATTCTATGGCTACACCTTC. It encodes CASSPRGRGFYGYTF. Combining the CDR3 with reference TRBV7-9 and TRBJ1-2 gives the whole variable domain DTGVSQNPRHKITKRGQNVTFRCDPISEHNRLYWYRQTLGQGPEFLTYFQNEAQLEKSRLLSDRFSAERPKGSFSTLEIQRTEQGDSAMYLCASSPRGRGFYGYTFGSGTRLTVV.

This clonotype was seen many times. The chain couples TRBV6-1 to TRBJ2-2, with a tentative D call TRBD1 (5 bases). The CDR3 length is 14 residues. The V and J ends lost 6 bases and 3 bases respectively, with 11 bases between them. The germline V gene encodes CDR1 MNHNS and CDR2 SASEGT. CDR3 sequence: CASRTPGYTGELFF. The CDR3 DNA is TGTGCCAGCAGAACACCAGGGTACACCGGGGAGCTGTTTTTT.

This clonotype was seen repeatedly, ten times or more. The DNA of the CDR3 is TGTGCCACCAGTGACCCCGCTCCTAGCGGGAGGACCTACAATGAGCAGTTCTTC. Translating it yields CATSDPAPSGRTYNEQFF. The chain carries TRBV24-1 and TRBJ2-1; 11 bases fit TRBD2. Trimming took 4 bases from V and 2 from J; bases not matched to a gene: 9. The CDR3 runs to 18 residues. Germline values: CDR1 KGHDR, CDR2 SFDVKD.